A selection of T cell receptor beta chains follows, all from one sample in a study of blood T cell repertoires in COVID-19. Assay used: immunoSEQ multiplex PCR; TCRdb lists only in-frame clones, some missing. The sample shows 490,000 or so clones, 88% of them seen only once. Material for sequencing was PBMCs or T cells enriched from blood (not recorded which). These receptors were obtained from a woman between 35 and 50 years old who had recovered from COVID-19. The CDR3 runs from the conserved cysteine through the conserved F or W. The D gene is left open where the match is weak. The listing skips clone size in some rows; elsewhere it reads once, few, many or a size class.

-	TRBV5-5	-	TRBJ2-2	CASSGPGTRGELFF	TGTGCCAGCAGCGGGCCCGGGACACGCGGGGAGCTGTTTTTT
-	TRBV2	-	TRBJ2-1	CASSDHGSSEQFF	TGTGCCAGCAGTGATCATGGTTCTAGTGAGCAGTTCTTC
-	TRBV5-6	-	TRBJ2-3	CASSLGRSDTQYF	TGTGCCAGCAGCTTGGGGAGGTCAGATACGCAGTATTTT
-	TRBV7-2	-	TRBJ1-3	CASSLYSGNTIYF	TGTGCCAGCAGCCTATACTCTGGAAACACCATATATTTT
-	TRBV13	TRBD1	TRBJ2-7	CASSLDRGGGATYEQYF	TGTGCCAGCAGCTTGGACAGGGGCGGAGGGGCTACCTACGAGCAGTACTTC
-	TRBV20-1	-	TRBJ2-1	CSASSRHRNEQFF	TGCAGTGCTAGTTCTAGGCATAGGAATGAGCAGTTCTTC
-	TRBV27	-	TRBJ1-1	CASSPAGRENTEAFF	TGTGCCAGCAGTCCAGCAGGACGGGAGAACACTGAAGCTTTCTTT
-	TRBV28	TRBD2	TRBJ2-3	CASRRAGATDTQYF	TGTGCCAGCAGAAGAGCGGGAGCTACAGATACGCAGTATTTT
-	TRBV10-3	-	TRBJ1-4	CAIRDSREKLFF	TGTGCCATCAGGGACAGTAGAGAAAAACTGTTTTTT
-	TRBV2	-	TRBJ2-2	CASSDLLEQTGELFF	TGTGCCAGCAGTGATCTCCTGGAACAGACCGGGGAGCTGTTTTTT
-	TRBV6-5	TRBD1	TRBJ2-6	CASSWTGSSGANVLTF	TGTGCCAGCAGTTGGACAGGGTCGTCTGGGGCCAACGTCCTGACTTTC
-	TRBV6-2/TRBV6-3	-	TRBJ1-2	CASSKQGKFDGYTF	TGTGCCAGCAGTAAACAGGGAAAGTTCGATGGCTACACCTTC
-	TRBV6-5	TRBD1	TRBJ1-1	CASSRDRVNTEAFF	TGTGCCAGCAGTAGAGACAGGGTGAACACTGAAGCTTTCTTT
-	TRBV7-8	TRBD1	TRBJ1-2	CASSSVPGQGDYNYGYTF	TGTGCCAGCAGCTCGGTTCCGGGACAGGGGGACTATAACTATGGCTACACCTTC
-	TRBV10-3	TRBD1	TRBJ2-4	CATLGDSKNIQYF	TGTGCCACGCTAGGGGACAGCAAAAACATTCAGTACTTC
-	TRBV4-3	-	TRBJ2-1	CASSRTKRGGPIRNNEQFF	TGCGCCAGCAGCCGAACGAAGAGGGGGGGACCGATCAGGAACAATGAGCAGTTCTTC
once	TRBV18	TRBD2	TRBJ2-1	CASSLLGGGYNEQFF	TGTGCCAGCTCACTACTGGGGGGGGGCTACAATGAGCAGTTCTTC
-	TRBV7-9	TRBD2	TRBJ2-7	CASSTTSGALEQYF	TGTGCCAGCAGCACCACTAGCGGAGCTTTAGAGCAGTACTTC
-	TRBV6-5	-	TRBJ2-3	CASSYSSLAENTQYF	TGTGCCAGCAGTTACTCGAGTTTAGCGGAAAATACGCAGTATTTT
-	TRBV29-1	-	TRBJ2-2	CSVGDTGIGTGELFF	TGCAGCGTGGGGGACACAGGGATCGGCACCGGGGAGCTGTTTTTT
-	TRBV7-9	TRBD2	TRBJ2-2	CASTWEGNTGELFF	TGTGCCAGCACCTGGGAGGGGAACACCGGGGAGCTGTTTTTT
-	TRBV2	-	TRBJ1-1	CASSSGGAEAFF	TGTGCCAGCAGTTCGGGAGGGGCTGAAGCTTTCTTT
once	TRBV11-3	-	TRBJ2-1	CASSSLANSYNEQFF	TGTGCCAGCAGCTCGCTAGCGAATTCCTACAATGAGCAGTTCTTC
-	TRBV24-1	TRBD2	TRBJ2-3	CATSDPGRADTQYF	TGTGCCACCAGTGATCCAGGGAGGGCAGATACGCAGTATTTT
-	TRBV9	TRBD2	TRBJ2-1	CASSVKSGGRNNEQFF	TGTGCCAGCAGCGTAAAATCGGGAGGGCGGAACAATGAGCAGTTCTTC
-	TRBV5-1	TRBD2	TRBJ2-3	CASRLAVRDTQYF	TGCGCCAGCAGACTAGCGGTTCGAGATACGCAGTATTTT
-	TRBV19	-	TRBJ1-6	CASRGYNSPLHF	TGTGCCAGCCGGGGGTATAATTCACCCCTCCACTTT
-	TRBV7-2	-	TRBJ1-6	CASSARGGAKNSPLHF	TGTGCCAGCAGCGCCCGAGGGGGGGCTAAAAATTCACCCCTCCACTTT
-	TRBV6-2/TRBV6-3	-	TRBJ2-3	CASSYDGVNTQYF	TGTGCCAGCAGTTACGACGGGGTAAATACGCAGTATTTT
-	TRBV19	TRBD1	TRBJ1-2	CASSVRGDYGYTF	TGTGCCAGTAGTGTCAGGGGGGACTATGGCTACACCTTC
-	TRBV7-9	TRBD2	TRBJ2-5	CASSNRGLVQETQYF	TGTGCCAGCAGCAACCGGGGACTAGTACAAGAGACCCAGTACTTC
-	TRBV6-5	TRBD1	TRBJ2-1	CASSRSDRGANRQFF	TGTGCCAGCAGTCGCTCCGACAGGGGGGCTAATCGGCAGTTCTTC
-	TRBV18	TRBD1	TRBJ1-1	CASFGQGGTEAFF	TGTGCCAGCTTTGGACAGGGAGGGACTGAAGCTTTCTTT
-	TRBV19	TRBD1	TRBJ1-6	CATKDRADSPLHF	TGTGCCACCAAAGACAGGGCAGACTCACCCCTCCACTTT
-	TRBV12-1	-	TRBJ2-7	CASSFALRAGLVYEQYF	TGTGCCAGCAGCTTTGCGCTTCGGGCAGGGTTAGTCTACGAGCAGTACTTC
-	TRBV4-3	-	TRBJ1-2	CASSQEPGVYGYTF	TGCGCCAGCAGCCAAGAGCCAGGGGTCTATGGCTACACCTTC
-	TRBV14	-	TRBJ2-7	CASSEGQTLYYEQYF	TGTGCCAGCAGCGAAGGACAGACCCTATACTACGAGCAGTACTTC
-	TRBV7-6	TRBD1	TRBJ2-1	CASSLGPVGTGHEQFF	TGTGCCAGCAGCTTAGGACCCGTCGGGACAGGGCATGAGCAGTTCTTC
-	TRBV4-1	TRBD1	TRBJ2-3	CASSRTILRDRATDTQYF	TGCGCCAGCAGCCGCACGATTCTCCGGGACAGGGCCACAGATACGCAGTATTTT
-	TRBV7-2	TRBD1	TRBJ1-2	CASSGDSTGVYGYTF	TGTGCCAGCAGCGGAGATTCGACAGGGGTTTATGGCTACACCTTC
-	TRBV9	-	TRBJ1-4	CASTQGNGEKLFF	TGTGCCAGCACACAGGGCAACGGTGAAAAACTGTTTTTT
-	TRBV6-5	-	TRBJ1-6	CASSYSTGTTSPLHF	TGTGCCAGCAGTTACAGCACAGGGACCACTTCACCCCTCCACTTT
-	TRBV11-2	TRBD2	TRBJ2-4	CASSLGLGGRASKNIQYF	TGTGCCAGCAGCTTAGGGCTAGGCGGGAGGGCTTCCAAAAACATTCAGTACTTC
-	TRBV14	-	TRBJ1-2	CASSQQQVNYGYTF	TGTGCCAGCAGCCAACAGCAGGTTAACTATGGCTACACCTTC
-	TRBV13	TRBD2	TRBJ2-3	CASSPRKTSGTDTQYF	TGTGCCAGCAGCCCCCGCAAAACTAGCGGCACAGATACGCAGTATTTT
-	TRBV19	-	TRBJ2-5	CASSLAEGTATQYF	TGTGCCAGTAGTTTAGCGGAGGGTACGGCGACCCAGTACTTC
-	TRBV9	-	TRBJ1-2	CASSVVGAPNYGYTF	TGTGCCAGCAGCGTAGTAGGAGCCCCTAACTATGGCTACACCTTC
few	TRBV14	-	TRBJ1-2	CASSPTVDYGYTF	TGTGCCAGCAGCCCCACGGTGGACTATGGCTACACCTTC
-	TRBV6-6	-	TRBJ2-7	CASSTGGVYEQYF	TGTGCCAGCAGTACAGGAGGGGTCTACGAGCAGTACTTC
-	TRBV7-9	-	TRBJ2-4	CASSLAHIAKNIQYF	TGTGCCAGCAGCTTAGCGCACATAGCCAAAAACATTCAGTACTTC
-	TRBV24-1	TRBD2	TRBJ2-2	CATSDLVPWERESSGELFF	TGTGCCACCAGTGATTTAGTCCCTTGGGAGCGGGAGTCCTCCGGGGAGCTGTTTTTT